Shown below are 28 T cell receptor beta chains from a single sample sequenced in a study of blood T cell repertoires in COVID-19 (TCRdb year 2020). The library relied on the immunoSEQ multiplex PCR assay. TCRdb carries this immuneACCESS record with in-frame sequences only. Its versions omit some clonotypes, under half of them owing to an unresolved V gene in the studies checked, with the rest unexplained. The sample has approximately 81,000 clones on record, roughly 78% of them singletons. Approximately 7% of the sample goes to the ten largest clones. Specimen: peripheral blood. The receptors shown here come from a human donor in a cohort sampled during active COVID-19.

This clone was seen just once. The gene calls are TRBV3-1 (or the pseudogene TRBV3-2) and TRBJ2-5; unclear D gene. V lost 10 bases, J lost 9 bases, and 18 bases lay in between. Germline CDR1 LGHDT, CDR2 YNNKEL (reference sequence). This CDR3 is 12 amino acids long. The CDR3 sequence is CATSSSAQSQYF. The DNA for the CDR3 is TGTGCCACCTCATCCAGCGCCCAGTCCCAGTACTTC.

The chain has TRBV5-1 and TRBJ1-6, with no clear D. CDR3 length: 16 residues. Germline V gene sequence: CDR1 SGHRS, CDR2 YFSETQ. Trimming stripped 0 bases from V and 0 bases from J, with 7 bases between. CDR3 amino acids: CASSLDGSSYNSPLHF. CDR3 nucleotides: TGCGCCAGCAGCTTGGATGGGAGCTCCTATAATTCACCCCTCCACTTT. Filled out from reference TRBV5-1 and TRBJ1-6, the complete variable domain reads KAGVTQTPRYLIKTRGQQVTLSCSPISGHRSVSWYQQTPGQGLQFLFEYFSETQRNKGNFPGRFSGRQFSNSRSEMNVSTLELGDSALYLCASSLDGSSYNSPLHFGNGTRLTVT.

The rearrangement links TRBV30 to TRBJ1-6; 9 bases match TRBD1. CDR1 and CDR2 (germline): GTSNPN, SVGIG (reference sequence). V shed 2 bases and J 10 bases; nucleotides not matched to a gene: 6. CDR3 length equals 14 residues. CDR3 DNA sequence: TGTGCCTGGAGTACACAGGGGGCAGGCTCACCCCTCCACTTT. This translates into CAWSTQGAGSPLHF.

This clone was counted once. The J gene is TRBJ1-6, the V gene TRBV4-1; weak D call: TRBD1 (5 bases). The V and J ends lost 3 bases and 10 bases respectively, with 10 bases between them. There are 13 residues in the CDR3. Germline V gene data show CDR1 as MGHRA and CDR2 as YSYEKL. CDR3 DNA sequence: TGCGCCAGCAGCCAGGACAAAACATCACCCCTCCACTTT. It translates to CASSQDKTSPLHF.

The V gene is TRBV2, the J gene TRBJ1-2; 7 bases agree with TRBD1. This CDR3 spans 12 amino acids. Germline loops: CDR1 SNHLY, CDR2 FYNNEI. The ends lost 6 bases at V and 4 bases at J; junction bases unmatched: 2. Here the CDR3 reads CASRTGIYGYTF. CDR3 DNA sequence: TGTGCCAGCAGGACAGGGATCTATGGCTACACCTTC.

The gene calls are TRBV18 and TRBJ2-1, with TRBD2 matching 7 bases. This CDR3 contains 17 residues. Germline CDR1 is KGHSH and CDR2 is LQKENI. V lost 9 bases, J lost 6 bases, and 20 bases stayed unmatched. The CDR3 DNA reads as TGTGCCAGTCAGGGAGTCCAAGCGGGGCCCCCAGGCAATGAGCAGTTCTTC. Its protein is CASQGVQAGPPGNEQFF.

The chain combines TRBV7-9 with TRBJ2-3, with 7 bases that match TRBD1. With V trimmed by 2 bases and J by 1 base, 0 bases remained unmatched. The CDR3 extends over 14 amino acids. Germline assignment: CDR1 SEHNR and CDR2 FQNEAQ (reference sequence). CDR3: CASSLQGGTDTQYF. The CDR3, as DNA: TGTGCCAGCAGCTTACAGGGGGGCACAGATACGCAGTATTTT.

The genes are TRBV7-2 and TRBJ2-3; 8 bases fit TRBD1. The germline CDR1 and CDR2 sequences are SGHTA and FQGNSA. J was trimmed by 4 bases and V by 4 bases; bases with no gene match: 7. The CDR3 is 15 amino acids. CDR3 sequence (DNA): TGTGCCAGCAGCTCTACAGGGGGTATCTCAGATACGCAGTATTTT. Its translation is CASSSTGGISDTQYF.

CDR3: CASRPGQVDGEQYF. CDR3 in DNA: TGTGCCAGCAGACCGGGACAGGTGGACGGCGAGCAGTACTTC. This chain uses TRBV2 with TRBJ2-7, with 8 bases matching TRBD1. From germline, CDR1 is SNHLY and CDR2 FYNNEI. The CDR3 runs to 14 residues. With V trimmed by 6 bases and J by 6 bases, 10 bases remained unmatched.

The V gene is TRBV19, the J gene TRBJ1-2, with 7 bases fitting TRBD1. Germline CDR1 is LNHDA and CDR2 is SQIVND (reference sequence). This CDR3 spans 13 amino acids. The trim removed 6 bases at V and 8 bases at J, leaving 9 bases unmatched. The CDR3 bases are TGTGCCAGTAGGATTGACAGGGTTGGAGGCTACACCTTC. This sequence encodes CASRIDRVGGYTF.

This chain joins TRBV24-1 and TRBJ2-2; no reliable D call. The V gene lost 9 bases and the J gene lost 1 base, with 8 bases spanning the gap. The CDR3 is 13 residues long. Germline lookup yields CDR1 KGHDR and CDR2 SFDVKD. In DNA form, the CDR3 reads TGTGCCACCGGGCACAAGAACACCGGGGAGCTGTTTTTT. Protein sequence: CATGHKNTGELFF.

The chain couples TRBV5-4 to TRBJ1-2, with D possibly TRBD1 on 6 matching bases. Germline values: CDR1 SGHNT, CDR2 YYREEE (reference sequence). This CDR3 is 13 amino acids long. Trimming pared 4 bases from V and 2 bases from J, leaving 9 bases between. The CDR3 reads CASSADRNYGYTF. The CDR3 region has the DNA TGTGCCAGCAGCGCGGACAGAAACTATGGCTACACCTTC.

The rearrangement links TRBV18 to TRBJ1-4; D remains ambiguous. Deletions cut 1 base from V and 8 bases from J, with 11 bases between. This CDR3 comprises 14 residues. Looked up from germline, CDR1 is KGHSH and CDR2 is LQKENI. The CDR3, as DNA: TGTGCCAGCTCACCACTGGAGGAGCCGGAAAAACTGTTTTTT. Translated: CASSPLEEPEKLFF.

The J gene is TRBJ1-1, the V gene TRBV25-1; D is undetermined. Germline V gene lookup returns CDR1 MGHDK and CDR2 SYGVNS. V was pared by 6 bases and J by 0 bases, with 2 bases between. The CDR3 totals 11 residues. The CDR3 DNA reads TGTGCCAGCAGCTTGAACACTGAAGCTTTCTTT. This sequence encodes CASSLNTEAFF.

This chain links TRBV25-1 with TRBJ1-5, with D uncertain. The germline V and J ends were trimmed by 1 base and 4 bases, with 11 bases remaining between them. CDR3 length equals 15 residues. From germline, CDR1 is MGHDK and CDR2 SYGVNS. The CDR3: CASSESGGRNQPQHF. In DNA form, the CDR3 reads TGTGCCAGCAGTGAATCGGGAGGGAGGAATCAGCCCCAGCATTTT.

V usage is TRBV5-6 and J usage is TRBJ2-7; D remains unclear. This CDR3 spans 12 amino acids. Trimming took off 7 bases at V and 4 bases at J, with 12 bases between the two ends. CDR1 and CDR2 from the germline V gene are SGHDT and YYEEEE. The CDR3 DNA follows: TGTGCCAGCCGGAAGGAGAATTACGAGCAGTACTTC. As protein: CASRKENYEQYF.

The V and J genes are TRBV18 and TRBJ2-7; possibly TRBD1 for D (5 bases). Germline lookup yields CDR1 KGHSH and CDR2 LQKENI. The V end lost 2 bases, the J end lost 3 bases, and 17 bases lay between the germline ends. This CDR3 region has 16 residues. In nucleotides, the CDR3 is TGTGCCAGCTCACCAAGCTTGGTCCAGACAGACTACGAGCAGTACTTC. It codes for CASSPSLVQTDYEQYF.

V gene TRBV15 combines with J gene TRBJ1-5; 8 bases line up with TRBD1. Germline V gene sequence: CDR1 LNHNV, CDR2 YYDKDF (reference sequence). The CDR3 is 14 amino acids. The trim removed 4 bases at V and 4 bases at J, leaving 3 bases unmatched. The CDR3: CATSMDRVNQPQHF. The CDR3 nucleotides are TGTGCCACCAGCATGGACAGGGTGAATCAGCCCCAGCATTTT.

The chain couples TRBV5-4 to TRBJ1-4; D may be TRBD1 (5 bases). The CDR3 contains 14 residues. CDR1 is SGHNT, CDR2 YYREEE, per germline (reference sequence). Trimming cost V 0 bases and J 5 bases, with 8 bases left between them. The CDR3 reads CASSLGRVNEKLFF. CDR3 bases: TGTGCCAGCAGCTTGGGCAGGGTGAATGAAAAACTGTTTTTT.

The chain recombines TRBV27 with TRBJ1-4, with D possibly matching TRBD1 (6 bases). Trimming removed 7 bases at V and 6 bases at J, with 18 bases between. The CDR3 length is 15 residues. CDR1 and CDR2 from the germline V gene are MNHEY and SMNVEV (reference sequence). CDR3 region: CASTPPGQSDEKLFF. CDR3 nucleotides: TGTGCCAGCACCCCACCCGGACAGTCCGATGAAAAACTGTTTTTT.

V is TRBV9 and J is TRBJ1-4; possible D gene TRBD1, 6 bases. Trimming removed 0 bases from V and 8 bases from J, with 20 bases in between. This CDR3 has 17 residues. Germline V gene data show CDR1 as SGDLS and CDR2 as YYNGEE. The CDR3 sequence: CASSVGLGGPVGEKLFF. CDR3 coding DNA: TGTGCCAGCAGCGTAGGTTTAGGGGGACCCGTGGGAGAAAAACTGTTTTTT.

The rearrangement joins TRBV19 to TRBJ1-1, with 9 bases lining up with TRBD1. Germline V gene data show CDR1 as LNHDA and CDR2 as SQIVND (reference sequence). Unmatched junction bases numbered 6, after V lost 3 bases and J lost 1 base. The CDR3 runs to 16 residues. DNA of the CDR3: TGTGCCAGTAGTATCCTCGCGGGACAGGGGAACACTGAAGCTTTCTTT. Its protein product is CASSILAGQGNTEAFF.

The CDR3 region has the DNA TGTGCCAGCAGTTTCGGTGCAGGGCGGCAAGAGACCCAGTACTTC. This gives the protein CASSFGAGRQETQYF. The V and J genes are TRBV6-5 and TRBJ2-5, with D tentatively TRBD1 (5 bases). This CDR3 has 15 amino acids. Deletions cut 4 bases from V and 2 bases from J, with 14 bases between. Germline V lookup: CDR1 MNHEY, CDR2 SVGAGI.

The genes are TRBV4-1 and TRBJ1-1; D possibly corresponds to TRBD1 (5 bases). Trimming took 3 bases from V and 9 from J, leaving 17 bases between them. The length of the CDR3 is 14 residues. Germline V gene sequence: CDR1 MGHRA, CDR2 YSYEKL. The CDR3 reads CASSQLPLGQKAFF. The CDR3 DNA sequence: TGCGCCAGCAGCCAGCTACCGTTGGGGCAAAAAGCTTTCTTT.

V is TRBV4-2 and J is TRBJ1-2; weak D call: TRBD1 (6 bases). The CDR3 has 18 amino acids. Germline V CDR1 and CDR2: LGHNA, YNFKEQ. V dropped 0 bases and J dropped 1 base, with 18 bases sitting between them. As DNA, the CDR3 is TGTGCCAGCAGCCAAGAGTTTCGGAGGGGGGGGATTAACTATGGCTACACCTTC. This encodes CASSQEFRRGGINYGYTF.

This sequence joins TRBV30 and TRBJ1-4; possibly TRBD1 for D (6 bases). There are 15 residues in the CDR3. CDR1 and CDR2 from the germline V gene are GTSNPN and SVGIG (reference sequence). Deletions cut 2 bases from V and 8 bases from J, with 18 bases between. This chain's CDR3 is CAWSPTNRVGEKLFF. CDR3 sequence (DNA): TGTGCCTGGAGTCCCACAAACAGGGTTGGGGAAAAACTGTTTTTT.

The chain recombines TRBV30 with TRBJ1-2; D gene ambiguous. Germline CDR1 GTSNPN, CDR2 SVGIG (reference sequence). The CDR3 has 15 residues. Trimming shortened V by 4 bases and J by 4 bases, and 19 bases separated the two germline ends. CDR3 sequence reads: CAWKLGRSVVYGYTF. For the CDR3, the DNA is TGTGCCTGGAAATTGGGCAGGTCGGTGGTCTATGGCTACACCTTC.

The rearrangement links TRBV21-1 to TRBJ2-7; no DNA check was done on the table's D call, TRBD2. TRBV21-1 is noted as a pseudogene. The length of the CDR3 is 15 residues. The CDR3 region has the DNA TGTGCCAGCAGCAAAGGACTAGTCCGCTCCTACGAGCAGTACTTC. As protein: CASSKGLVRSYEQYF.